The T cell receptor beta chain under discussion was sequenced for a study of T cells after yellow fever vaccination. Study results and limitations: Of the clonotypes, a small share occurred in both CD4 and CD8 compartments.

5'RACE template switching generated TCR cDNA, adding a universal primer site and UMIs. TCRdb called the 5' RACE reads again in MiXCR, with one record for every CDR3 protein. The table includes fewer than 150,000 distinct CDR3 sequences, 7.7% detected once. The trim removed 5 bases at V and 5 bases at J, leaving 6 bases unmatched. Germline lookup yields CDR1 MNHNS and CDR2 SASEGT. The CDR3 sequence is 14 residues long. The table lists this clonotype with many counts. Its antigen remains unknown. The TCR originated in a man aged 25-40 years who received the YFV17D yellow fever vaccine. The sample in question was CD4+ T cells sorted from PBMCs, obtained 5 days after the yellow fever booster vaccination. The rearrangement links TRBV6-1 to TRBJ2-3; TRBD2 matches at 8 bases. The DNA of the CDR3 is TGTGCCAGCAGTCCCGGGGGGGTTCAAGATACGCAGTATTTT. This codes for CASSPGGVQDTQYF.